Included here is one T cell receptor beta chain sequence, with context. Deletions cut 0 bases from V and 5 bases from J, with 11 bases between. Germline values: CDR1 MGHRA, CDR2 YSYEKL. The length of the CDR3 is 15 residues. The data stem from a study of CD8 T cells in Susac syndrome. Reverse transcription of roughly 0.45 to 1 ug RNA was performed with random hexamers. Coverage of TCR beta CDR3 amplification by immunoSEQ multiplex PCR extended to 54 Vbeta and 13 Jbeta. TCRdb called the immunoSEQ multiplex PCR reads again in MiXCR, with one record for every CDR3 protein. The data hold about 120,000 distinct CDR3 sequences, with 90% to 95% observed a single time.

Sequenced input: CD8+ T cells from PBMCs. This sequence joins TRBV4-1 and TRBJ1-3; unclear D gene. The TCR was taken from a human donor with Susac syndrome. CDR3 DNA: TGCGCCAGCAGCCAAGATGATTTAGGGAGAAACACCATATATTTT. The encoded protein is CASSQDDLGRNTIYF.